The 25 T cell receptor beta chains in this list originate from one sample, sequenced in a study of response to subunit inactivated influenza vaccine. TCRdb called the RT-PCR reads again in MiXCR, with one record for every CDR3 protein. The data show around 520,000 distinct CDR3 sequences, about 12% seen once. Sequenced material: PBMCs from blood, taken on the day of vaccination. The source is a man in his forties or fifties who received an inactivated influenza vaccine.

This clonotype was seen a few times. The CDR3, as DNA: TGTGCCAGCAGCTTAATCTCGGGGAGTCGTGAAAAACTGTTTTTT. It specifies CASSLISGSREKLFF. The J gene is TRBJ1-4, the V gene TRBV7-8; D ambiguous. The CDR3 covers 15 residues. CDR1 and CDR2 from the germline V gene are SGHVS and FQNEAQ. V gave up 2 bases and J gave up 7 bases, with 14 bases separating them.

The chain joins TRBV28 to TRBJ2-1, with no clear D. The V end was cut by 1 base, the J end by 10 bases, with 8 bases between. The CDR3 has 12 residues. Germline V gene sequence: CDR1 MDHEN, CDR2 SYDVKM. The CDR3 DNA sequence: TGTGCCAGCAGTTTATTACTGGGCGAGCAGTTCTTC. Protein product: CASSLLLGEQFF.

The V gene is TRBV5-1, the J gene TRBJ2-7, with 13 bases that match TRBD2. CDR3 length: 18 amino acids. The trim removed 2 bases at V and 6 bases at J, leaving 14 bases unmatched. Germline loops: CDR1 SGHRS, CDR2 YFSETQ. The chain's CDR3 is CASSFGLAGVLIVGEQYF. The DNA for the CDR3 is TGCGCCAGCAGCTTCGGACTAGCGGGAGTATTGATTGTCGGCGAGCAGTACTTC.

The genes are TRBV12-3 or TRBV12-4 and TRBJ2-7, with D possibly being TRBD1 or TRBD2 (5 bases each). Trimming removed 2 bases from V and 3 bases from J, with 11 bases in between. There are 14 residues in the CDR3. This CDR3 reads CASSLYLGVYEQYF. DNA for the CDR3: TGTGCCAGCAGTTTATACCTGGGGGTCTACGAGCAGTACTTC.

This clonotype was seen only a few times. This sequence joins TRBV19 and TRBJ2-6; the D is unclear. The CDR3 is 16 residues long. V dropped 9 bases and J dropped 4 bases, with 19 bases sitting between them. Germline CDR1 is LNHDA and CDR2 is SQIVND (reference sequence). The CDR3 nucleotides are TGTGCCAGCCGGGCCCTTAAAATGTCGGGGGCCAACGTCCTGACTTTC. This sequence encodes CASRALKMSGANVLTF.

V usage is TRBV20-1 and J usage is TRBJ2-1, with 9 bases that match TRBD2. The ends lost 0 bases at V and 3 bases at J; junction bases unmatched: 6. Germline lookup yields CDR1 DFQATT and CDR2 SNEGSKA (reference sequence). The CDR3 contains 16 residues. As DNA, the CDR3 is TGCAGTGCTAGAGATCTGACTAGCGGATTCTACAATGAGCAGTTCTTC. This translates into CSARDLTSGFYNEQFF.

This clonotype has just one count. At one of its ends the junction is not consistent with the germline gene, which may arise from a read error. V is TRBV9 and J is TRBJ2-3; unclear D gene. The CDR3 is 12 residues long. The germline V gene has CDR1 SGDLS and CDR2 YYNGEE. The CDR3: CASSVGTDTRYF. The CDR3, as DNA: TGTGCCAGCAGCGTAGGTACAGATACGCGGTATTTT.

DNA for the CDR3: TGTGCCATTGGCCCCGGGGGATACACCGGGGAGCTGTTTTTT. Encoded protein: CAIGPGGYTGELFF. The chain joins TRBV5-2 to TRBJ2-2; the table assigns TRBD1, which was not confirmed against the DNA. TRBV5-2 is assigned pseudogene status. The CDR3 is 14 residues long.

This clonotype occurred a few times. The chain is built from TRBV20-1 and TRBJ1-2, with D possibly being TRBD1 (5 bases). The germline V and J ends were trimmed by 3 bases and 8 bases, with 28 bases remaining between them. Germline assignment: CDR1 DFQATT and CDR2 SNEGSKA (reference sequence). The CDR3 sequence is 17 residues long. The CDR3 DNA reads as TGCAGTGCTAGCCCCCGCCCCGGGACGCGAAGAGGTGGGGGCTACACCTTC. This translates into CSASPRPGTRRGGGYTF.

In regard to this clonotype: The junction does not match germline at one end; this may be a read error. J is TRBJ2-5 and V is TRBV7-2; the D call may be TRBD1 or TRBD2 (6 bases each). This CDR3 comprises 12 residues. CDR1 SGHTA and CDR2 FQGNSA come from the germline V gene. Here the CDR3 reads CASSLVYGGVDF. The CDR3 nucleotides are TGTGCCAGCAGCTTAGTTTACGGGGGCGTAGACTTC.

The table lists this clonotype with many counts. The genes are TRBV12-3 or TRBV12-4 and TRBJ2-1; 15 bases fit TRBD2. This CDR3 comprises 15 residues. V was clipped by 4 bases and J by 12 bases; unmatched bases: 7. The CDR3 DNA sequence: TGTGCCAGCAGTTCCGGACTAGCGGGAGGGCCAAGGCAGTTCTTC. This codes for CASSSGLAGGPRQFF.

The chain links TRBV12-3 or TRBV12-4 to TRBJ2-5, with D perhaps matching TRBD1 or TRBD2 (5 bases each). The CDR3 covers 15 residues. Trimming left V 1 base short and J 7 bases short, with 16 bases between. This CDR3 reads CASSLEGAAGTTQYF. The CDR3 DNA follows: TGTGCCAGCAGTTTAGAGGGAGCGGCAGGGACGACCCAGTACTTC.

The chain recombines TRBV7-6 with TRBJ2-1; no reliable D call. Germline V gives CDR1 SGHVS, CDR2 FNYEAQ. The ends were cut back, 5 bases at V and 4 bases at J, with 12 bases in the middle. This CDR3 has 14 amino acids. The CDR3 is CASSPQPNYNEQFF. The CDR3, as DNA: TGTGCCAGCAGCCCCCAGCCGAATTACAATGAGCAGTTCTTC.

This clonotype was seen at least ten times. The gene calls are TRBV29-1 and TRBJ2-7; D uncertain. Trimming left V 6 bases short and J 6 bases short, with 15 bases between. CDR3 length equals 12 residues. CDR1 and CDR2 from the germline V gene are SQVTM and ANQGSEA. CDR3 amino acids: CSVGRVRGEQYF. The CDR3 DNA sequence: TGCAGCGTGGGAAGAGTCCGTGGCGAGCAGTACTTC.

The chain has TRBV7-2 and TRBJ1-5; 8 nucleotides line up with TRBD1. Germline lookup yields CDR1 SGHTA and CDR2 FQGNSA. This CDR3 contains 16 residues. The junction had 8 bases not matched to a gene; V was cut back by 2 bases and J by 5 bases. The CDR3 DNA reads TGTGCCAGCAGCTTACGAGGACAGGGAGTCCATCAGCCCCAGCATTTT. Translating gives CASSLRGQGVHQPQHF. The full variable domain, rest sourced from reference TRBV7-2 and TRBJ1-5, is GAGVSQSPSNKVTEKGKDVELRCDPISGHTALYWYRQSLGQGLEFLIYFQGNSAPDKSGLPSDRFSAERTGGSVSTLTIQRTQQEDSAVYLCASSLRGQGVHQPQHFGDGTRLSIL.

The J gene is TRBJ2-7, the V gene TRBV20-1, with unresolved D. V gave up 6 bases and J gave up 2 bases, with 8 bases separating them. The CDR3 runs 11 residues. The germline gives CDR1 DFQATT, CDR2 SNEGSKA (reference sequence). The CDR3 spells CSAPRAYEQYF. In nucleotides, the CDR3 is TGCAGTGCCCCCCGGGCCTACGAGCAGTACTTC.

This clonotype was recorded at least ten times. V and J are TRBV6-1 and TRBJ2-5; TRBD2 agrees at 10 bases. Germline assignment: CDR1 MNHNS and CDR2 SASEGT. The CDR3 has 18 residues. The ends lost 6 bases at V and 0 bases at J; junction bases unmatched: 13. This chain's CDR3 is CASRPYRSGGMYQETQYF. The CDR3 DNA follows: TGTGCCAGCAGGCCATACCGTAGCGGGGGGATGTACCAAGAGACCCAGTACTTC.

This clonotype was recorded a few times. The chain couples TRBV10-3 to TRBJ2-3; 10 positions agree with TRBD2. The CDR3 runs to 15 residues. The V segment lost 8 bases and the J segment 0 bases; nucleotides outside the gene matches: 5. The germline CDR1 and CDR2 sequences are ENHRY and SYGVKD. The CDR3 DNA follows: TGTGCCATCCGGACTAGCGGTTCTAGCACAGATACGCAGTATTTT. Translated: CAIRTSGSSTDTQYF.

This clonotype was detected only a few times. The chain recombines TRBV7-2 with TRBJ2-1; TRBD2 might be the D (6 bases). Trimming cost V 10 bases and J 4 bases, with 14 bases left between them. Germline V gene data show CDR1 as SGHTA and CDR2 as FQGNSA. The CDR3 runs to 13 residues. For the CDR3, the DNA is TGTGCCATCATTTGGAGGGGATACAATGAGCAGTTCTTC. Protein product: CAIIWRGYNEQFF.

A few counts support this clonotype. The chain links TRBV11-2 to TRBJ1-1, with unresolved D. In germline, CDR1 is SGHAT, CDR2 FQNNGV. The CDR3 loop spans 14 amino acids. Trimming cost V 5 bases and J 3 bases, with 13 bases left between them. This CDR3 reads CASSLTLLDTEAFF. Written as DNA, the CDR3 is TGTGCCAGCAGCCTGACCCTGCTGGACACTGAAGCTTTCTTT.

This clonotype was counted at least ten times. This sequence joins TRBV18 and TRBJ2-1, with D uncertain. V was shortened by 4 bases and J by 4 bases, with 5 bases between the two germline ends. The length of the CDR3 is 12 residues. Germline CDR1 reads KGHSH; CDR2 reads LQKENI. In DNA form, the CDR3 reads TGTGCCAGCTCACACCAGTACAATGAGCAGTTCTTC. The encoded protein is CASSHQYNEQFF.

The rearrangement uses TRBV9 and TRBJ2-2; no firm D call. The CDR3 totals 12 residues. Trimming pared 2 bases from V and 7 bases from J, leaving 6 bases between. In germline, CDR1 is SGDLS, CDR2 YYNGEE. The CDR3 nucleotides are TGTGCCAGCAGCGTCGACCTCGGGGAGCTGTTTTTT. It specifies CASSVDLGELFF. Supplemented by reference TRBV9 and TRBJ2-2, the full variable domain reads DSGVTQTPKHLITATGQRVTLRCSPRSGDLSVYWYQQSLDQGLQFLIQYYNGEERAKGNILERFSAQQFPDLHSELNLSSLELGDSALYFCASSVDLGELFFGEGSRLTVL.

There are a few counts of this clonotype. The chain uses TRBV20-1 and TRBJ2-3; TRBD1 matches at 7 bases. Germline V gene lookup returns CDR1 DFQATT and CDR2 SNEGSKA (reference sequence). The CDR3 covers 13 residues. The V and J ends lost 7 bases and 4 bases, in that order; junction bases with no gene match: 8. The CDR3 protein is CSGTGDGADTQYF. In DNA, the CDR3 is TGCAGTGGTACAGGGGACGGGGCAGATACGCAGTATTTT.

In this sample, this clonotype turned up many times. The rearrangement uses TRBV7-2 and TRBJ1-4, with D unresolved. Trimming removed 1 base at V and 0 bases at J, with 6 bases between. This CDR3 contains 15 residues. Germline CDR1 and CDR2: SGHTA and FQGNSA. The CDR3 loop reads CASSLVRATNEKLFF. DNA of the CDR3: TGTGCCAGCAGCTTAGTCCGAGCAACTAATGAAAAACTGTTTTTT.

A few counts support this clonotype. The chain has TRBV7-2 and TRBJ2-1; D unclear. Germline CDR1 reads SGHTA; CDR2 reads FQGNSA. Trimming stripped 0 bases from V and 5 bases from J, with 14 bases between. The CDR3 totals 16 residues. CDR3 sequence (DNA): TGTGCCAGCAGCTTAGCGAGCTCAGCGAGGCACAATGAGCAGTTCTTC. It is translated as CASSLASSARHNEQFF.